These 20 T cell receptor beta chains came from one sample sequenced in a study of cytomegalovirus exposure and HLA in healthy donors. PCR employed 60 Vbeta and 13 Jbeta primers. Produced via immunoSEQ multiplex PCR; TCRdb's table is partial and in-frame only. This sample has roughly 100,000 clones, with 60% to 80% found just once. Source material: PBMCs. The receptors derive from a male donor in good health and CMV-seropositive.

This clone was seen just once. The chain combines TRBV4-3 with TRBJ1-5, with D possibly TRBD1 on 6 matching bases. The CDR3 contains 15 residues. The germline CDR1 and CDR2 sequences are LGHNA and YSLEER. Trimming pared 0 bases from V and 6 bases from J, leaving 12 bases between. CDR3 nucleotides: TGCGCCAGCAGCCAAGATCGTCAAGGGGGTCAGCCCCAGCATTTT. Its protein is CASSQDRQGGQPQHF.

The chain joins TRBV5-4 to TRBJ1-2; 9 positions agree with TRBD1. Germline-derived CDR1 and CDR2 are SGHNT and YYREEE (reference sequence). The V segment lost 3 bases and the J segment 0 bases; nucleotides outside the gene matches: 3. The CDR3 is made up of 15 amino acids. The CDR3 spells CASSSGTGTNYGYTF. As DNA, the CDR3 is TGTGCCAGCAGCTCCGGGACAGGGACTAACTATGGCTACACCTTC.

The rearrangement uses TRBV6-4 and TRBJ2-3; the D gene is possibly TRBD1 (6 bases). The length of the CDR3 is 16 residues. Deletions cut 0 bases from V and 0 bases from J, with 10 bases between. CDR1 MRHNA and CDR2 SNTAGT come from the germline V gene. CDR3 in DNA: TGTGCCAGCAGTGACTCCGGACAGACTAGCACAGATACGCAGTATTTT. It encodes CASSDSGQTSTDTQYF.

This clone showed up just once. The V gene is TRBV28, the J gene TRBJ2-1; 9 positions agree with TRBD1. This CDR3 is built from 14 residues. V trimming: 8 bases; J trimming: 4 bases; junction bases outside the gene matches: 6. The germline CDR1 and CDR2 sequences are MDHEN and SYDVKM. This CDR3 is CASYSGTGYNEQFF. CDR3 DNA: TGTGCCAGCTATTCAGGGACAGGGTACAATGAGCAGTTCTTC. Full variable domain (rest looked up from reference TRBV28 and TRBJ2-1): DVKVTQSSRYLVKRTGEKVFLECVQDMDHENMFWYRQDPGLGLRLIYFSYDVKMKEKGDIPEGYSVSREKKERFSLILESASTNQTSMYLCASYSGTGYNEQFFGPGTRLTVL.

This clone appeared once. The CDR3: CASSRTGQVYGYTF. The DNA of the CDR3 is TGTGCCAGCTCCCGGACAGGTCAGGTCTATGGCTACACCTTC. V usage is TRBV9 and J usage is TRBJ1-2; 7 bases line up with TRBD1. V shed 7 bases and J 4 bases; nucleotides not matched to a gene: 10. The CDR3 is 14 amino acids. Germline loops: CDR1 SGDLS, CDR2 YYNGEE.

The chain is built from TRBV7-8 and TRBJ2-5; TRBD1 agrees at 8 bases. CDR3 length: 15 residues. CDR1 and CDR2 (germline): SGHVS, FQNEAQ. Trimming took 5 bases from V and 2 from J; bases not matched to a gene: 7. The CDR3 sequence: CASSPWTGRQETQYF. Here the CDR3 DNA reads TGTGCCAGCAGCCCGTGGACAGGGAGACAAGAGACCCAGTACTTC.

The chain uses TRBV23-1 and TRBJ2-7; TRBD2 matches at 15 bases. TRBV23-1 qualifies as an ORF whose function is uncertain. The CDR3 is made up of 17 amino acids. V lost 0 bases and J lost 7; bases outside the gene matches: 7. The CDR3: CASSQSLGTSGRYEQYF. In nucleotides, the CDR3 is TGCGCCAGCAGTCAATCGCTGGGGACTAGCGGGAGGTATGAGCAGTACTTC.

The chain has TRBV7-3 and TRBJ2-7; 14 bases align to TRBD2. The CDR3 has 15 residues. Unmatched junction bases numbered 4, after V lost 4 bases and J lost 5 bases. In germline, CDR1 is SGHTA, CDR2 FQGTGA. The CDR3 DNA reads TGTGCCAGCAGCTCAGGACTAGCGGGAGGAGACGAGCAGTACTTC. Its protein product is CASSSGLAGGDEQYF.

CDR3 sequence (DNA): TGTGCCAGCAGGTACGATAACCAGGCGTTGCGCGGCTACACCTTC. Amino acid sequence: CASRYDNQALRGYTF. J is TRBJ1-2 and V is TRBV7-8; D is unresolved. Trimming stripped 6 bases from V and 8 bases from J, with 22 bases between. The germline gives CDR1 SGHVS, CDR2 FQNEAQ. The length of the CDR3 is 15 residues.

Written as DNA, the CDR3 is TGTGCCAGCACCCGGGACAGGGGACATGAAAAACTGTTTTTT. It yields the protein CASTRDRGHEKLFF. The chain joins TRBV2 to TRBJ1-4; TRBD1 aligns across 10 bases. V dropped 7 bases and J dropped 6; count of bases not matched to a gene: 5. Germline values: CDR1 SNHLY, CDR2 FYNNEI. The CDR3 covers 14 residues.

The chain's CDR3 is CASSSTGNEQFF. The CDR3, as DNA: TGTGCCAGCAGCTCCACCGGTAATGAGCAGTTCTTC. The chain has TRBV7-2 and TRBJ2-1; no firm D call. V was clipped by 4 bases and J by 7 bases, with 8 bases between them. The germline CDR1 and CDR2 sequences are SGHTA and FQGNSA. The CDR3 contains 12 residues.

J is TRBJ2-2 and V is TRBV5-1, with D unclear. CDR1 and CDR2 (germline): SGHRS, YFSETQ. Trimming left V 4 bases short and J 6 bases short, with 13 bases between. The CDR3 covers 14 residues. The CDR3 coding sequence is TGCGCCAGCAGCCCCGGCGGCAACCCCGGGGAGCTGTTTTTT. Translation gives CASSPGGNPGELFF.

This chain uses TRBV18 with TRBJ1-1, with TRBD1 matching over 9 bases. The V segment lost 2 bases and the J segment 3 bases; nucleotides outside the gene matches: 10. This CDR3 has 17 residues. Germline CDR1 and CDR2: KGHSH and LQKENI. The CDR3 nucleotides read TGTGCCAGCTCACCATATATCCCGGGACAGGGACACACTGAAGCTTTCTTT. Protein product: CASSPYIPGQGHTEAFF.

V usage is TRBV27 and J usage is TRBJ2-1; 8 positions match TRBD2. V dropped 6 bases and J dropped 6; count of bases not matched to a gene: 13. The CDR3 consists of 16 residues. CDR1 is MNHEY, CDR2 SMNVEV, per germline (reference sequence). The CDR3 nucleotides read TGTGCCAGCAGCTCGCCTCTTAGCGGGAACTTCAATGAGCAGTTCTTC. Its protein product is CASSSPLSGNFNEQFF.

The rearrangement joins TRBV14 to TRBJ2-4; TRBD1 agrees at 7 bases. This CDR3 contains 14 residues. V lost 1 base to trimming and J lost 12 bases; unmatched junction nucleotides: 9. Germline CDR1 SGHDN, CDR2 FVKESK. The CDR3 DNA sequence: TGTGCCAGCAGCCAAGCGATAGGGGGCAATCATCAGTACTTC. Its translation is CASSQAIGGNHQYF.

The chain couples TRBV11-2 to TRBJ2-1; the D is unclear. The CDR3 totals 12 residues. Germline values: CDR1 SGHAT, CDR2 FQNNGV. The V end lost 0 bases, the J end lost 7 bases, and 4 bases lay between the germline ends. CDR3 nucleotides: TGTGCCAGCAGCTTAGACAGGAATGAGCAGTTCTTC. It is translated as CASSLDRNEQFF.

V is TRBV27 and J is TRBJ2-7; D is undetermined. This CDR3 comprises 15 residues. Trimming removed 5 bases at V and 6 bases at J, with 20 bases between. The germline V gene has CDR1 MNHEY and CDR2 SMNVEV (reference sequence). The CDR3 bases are TGTGCCAGCAGTCCCGGGTCCACCCCCACCTCCGAGCAGTACTTC. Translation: CASSPGSTPTSEQYF.

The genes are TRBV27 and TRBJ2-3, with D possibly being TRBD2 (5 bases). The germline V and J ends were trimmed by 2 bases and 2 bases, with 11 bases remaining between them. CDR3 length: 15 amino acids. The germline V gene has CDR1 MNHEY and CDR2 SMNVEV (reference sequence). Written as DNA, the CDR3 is TGTGCCAGCAGTTTACGAGGGCGGAACACAGATACGCAGTATTTT. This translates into CASSLRGRNTDTQYF.

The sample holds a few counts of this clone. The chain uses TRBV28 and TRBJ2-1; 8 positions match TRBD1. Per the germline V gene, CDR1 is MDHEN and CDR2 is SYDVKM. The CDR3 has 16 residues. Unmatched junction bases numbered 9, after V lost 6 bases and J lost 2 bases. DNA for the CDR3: TGTGCCAGCAGCCCGAGGACAGGGTTGACCTACAATGAGCAGTTCTTC. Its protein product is CASSPRTGLTYNEQFF. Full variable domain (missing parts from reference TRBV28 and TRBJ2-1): DVKVTQSSRYLVKRTGEKVFLECVQDMDHENMFWYRQDPGLGLRLIYFSYDVKMKEKGDIPEGYSVSREKKERFSLILESASTNQTSMYLCASSPRTGLTYNEQFFGPGTRLTVL.

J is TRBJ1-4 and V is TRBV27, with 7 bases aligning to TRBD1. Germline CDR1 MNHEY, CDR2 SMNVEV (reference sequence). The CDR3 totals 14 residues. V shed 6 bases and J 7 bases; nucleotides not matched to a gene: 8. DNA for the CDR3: TGTGCCAGCAGAGGGACAGTAACGGGTGAAAAACTGTTTTTT. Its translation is CASRGTVTGEKLFF. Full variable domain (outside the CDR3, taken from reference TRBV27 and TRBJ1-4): EAQVTQNPRYLITVTGKKLTVTCSQNMNHEYMSWYRQDPGLGLRQIYYSMNVEVTDKGDVPEGYKVSRKEKRNFPLILESPSPNQTSLYFCASRGTVTGEKLFFGSGTQLSVL.